This TCR beta chain was retrieved from a study of cytomegalovirus exposure and HLA in healthy donors. With 60 Vbeta and 13 Jbeta primers, the PCR was carried out. Measured with immunoSEQ multiplex PCR; TCRdb has only the in-frame clones, and not every one. Here the sample spans tens of thousands of clones, roughly 77% being singletons. This CDR3 comprises 14 residues. Germline V gene sequence: CDR1 SGHRS, CDR2 YFSETQ. Concerning this clone: One junction end disagrees with the germline gene, perhaps due to a read error. Other DNA sequences in this sample translate to the same CDR3.

This clonotype was sampled from a woman between 35 and 50 years old in good health and CMV-seropositive. This rearrangement joins TRBV5-1 to TRBJ1-6; 8 bases align to TRBD1. The specimen was PBMCs. This CDR3 reads CASSWTGRNSPLHF. DNA of the CDR3: TGCGCCAGCAGCTGGACAGGGAGGAATTCACCCCTCCACTTC. Full variable domain (rest looked up from reference TRBV5-1 and TRBJ1-6): KAGVTQTPRYLIKTRGQQVTLSCSPISGHRSVSWYQQTPGQGLQFLFEYFSETQRNKGNFPGRFSGRQFSNSRSEMNVSTLELGDSALYLCASSWTGRNSPLHFGNGTRLTVT.